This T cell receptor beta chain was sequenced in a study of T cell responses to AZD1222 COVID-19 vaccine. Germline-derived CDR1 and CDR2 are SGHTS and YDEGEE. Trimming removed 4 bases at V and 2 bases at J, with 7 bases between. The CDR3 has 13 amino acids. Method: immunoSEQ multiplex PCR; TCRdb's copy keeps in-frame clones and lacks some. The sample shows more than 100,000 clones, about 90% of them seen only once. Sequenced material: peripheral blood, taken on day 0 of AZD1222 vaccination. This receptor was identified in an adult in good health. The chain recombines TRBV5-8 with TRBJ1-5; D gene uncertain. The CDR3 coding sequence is TGTGCCAGCAGCCCCTACCGCAATCAGCCCCAGCATTTT. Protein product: CASSPYRNQPQHF.